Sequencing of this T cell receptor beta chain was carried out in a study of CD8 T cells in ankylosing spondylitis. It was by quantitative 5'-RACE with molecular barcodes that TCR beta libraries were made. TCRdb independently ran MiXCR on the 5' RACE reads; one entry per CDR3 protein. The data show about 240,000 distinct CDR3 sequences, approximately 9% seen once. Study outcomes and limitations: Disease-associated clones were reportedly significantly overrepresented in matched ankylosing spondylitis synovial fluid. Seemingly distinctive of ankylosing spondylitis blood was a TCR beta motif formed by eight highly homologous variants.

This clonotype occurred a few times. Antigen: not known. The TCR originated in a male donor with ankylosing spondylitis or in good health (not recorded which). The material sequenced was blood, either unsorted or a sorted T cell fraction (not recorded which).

The CDR3 region has the DNA TGTGCCAGCAGCTTAGCGCCTCAGCCCCAGCATTTT. It is translated as CASSLAPQPQHF. The rearrangement uses TRBV7-2 and TRBJ1-5; D uncertain. The CDR3 runs to 12 residues. V was pared by 0 bases and J by 6 bases, with 3 bases between. In germline, CDR1 is SGHTA, CDR2 FQGNSA.